A selection of T cell receptor beta chains follows, all from one sample in a study of T cells after posttransplantation cyclophosphamide. Repertoires were generated with immunoSEQ multiplex PCR, while TCRdb's copy carries only in-frame clones and drops some. The repertoire includes under 20,000 clones, 74% of them detected once, and roughly a quarter sits in the top ten. The starting material was PBMCs, obtained after an allogeneic stem cell transplant with post-transplant cyclophosphamide. The receptors originated from a male patient aged 30 to 40 who received an allogeneic stem cell transplant from a related donor, was CMV-positive, and had acute GVHD only. Some T cells may be transferred from the graft donor. The CDR3 runs from the conserved cysteine through the conserved F or W. A D gene is named only where the DNA matches it firmly. Clone size is stated in some rows and not others, as once, few, many or a class when expanded.

clone_size j_call d_call v_call cdr3_nt cdr3_aa
few TRBJ2-3 TRBD2 TRBV7-9 TGTGCCAGCAGCCCATCGGGACTAGCGGGGTCATATACGCAGTATTTT CASSPSGLAGSYTQYF
medium-sized TRBJ1-1 TRBD1 TRBV5-1 TGCGCCAGCAGGTCACAGGGGTTATCAACTGAAGCTTTCTTT CASRSQGLSTEAFF
once TRBJ2-5 TRBD2 TRBV5-1 TGCGCCAGCAGCTTGACTAGCGGGGGCCTAACGACCCAGTACTTC CASSLTSGGLTTQYF
once TRBJ2-5 TRBD1 TRBV5-5 TGTGCCAGCAGCTTAAAGTACGCCGGGACAGCGTACCAAGAGACCCAGTACTTC CASSLKYAGTAYQETQYF
. TRBJ1-2 . TRBV6-5 TGTGCCAGCAGTTACGGTGCGGCTAACTATGGCTACACCTTC CASSYGAANYGYTF
. TRBJ2-7 TRBD1 TRBV7-9 TGTGCCAGCAGCTCACAGGGGGCCGAGCAGTACTTC CASSSQGAEQYF
. TRBJ1-5 TRBD1 TRBV6-5 TGTGCCAGCAGTGAACAGGGGGGCAATCAGCCCCAGCATTTT CASSEQGGNQPQHF
. TRBJ2-3 . TRBV7-2 TGTGCCAGCAGCTTGGAAGGCAGGGTTCACGATACGCAGTATTTT CASSLEGRVHDTQYF
. TRBJ2-5 TRBD2 TRBV19 TGTGCCAGTAGCAAAGGACTAGCGGGGGGCCAGGAGACCCAGTACTTC CASSKGLAGGQETQYF
. TRBJ1-2 . TRBV9 TGTGCCAGCAGCGAGAGTACAGGCTATGGCTACACCTTC CASSESTGYGYTF
. TRBJ1-5 TRBD1 TRBV19 TGTGCCAGTAGTCTCGAAGGCGGACAGGGGGTCAATCAGCCCCAGCATTTT CASSLEGGQGVNQPQHF
. TRBJ2-7 . TRBV9 TGTGCCAGCAGCGTAGGTCAGGGCCCCTACGAGCAGTACTTC CASSVGQGPYEQYF
. TRBJ1-6 . TRBV5-1 TGCGCCAGCAGCTTGGCCCAGGGTTCCGGTTCACCCCTCCACTTT CASSLAQGSGSPLHF
. TRBJ1-4 . TRBV15 TGTGCCACCAGCCCTCGGGGGGCGACTAATGAAAAACTGTTTTTT CATSPRGATNEKLFF
. TRBJ2-1 TRBD2 TRBV19 TGTGCCAGTAGTATCAGCGGGGGGGTCTCCTACAATGAGCAGTTCTTC CASSISGGVSYNEQFF
. TRBJ1-6 TRBD1 TRBV4-3 TGCGCCAGCAGCCAAGACGCAGGGGGAGTCTATTCACCCCTCCACTTT CASSQDAGGVYSPLHF
. TRBJ2-1 TRBD2 TRBV19 TGTGCCAGTAGTCCCTCGACTAGCGGCAATCGAAATGAGCAGTTCTTC CASSPSTSGNRNEQFF
. TRBJ1-2 . TRBV7-9 TGTGCCAGCAGCTTAGCATATGTTCAGGAGGTTGACGGCTACACCTTC CASSLAYVQEVDGYTF
few TRBJ1-1 . TRBV29-1 TGCAGCGTTGAAGACAGGCGGGGAGTCACTGAAGCTTTCTTT CSVEDRRGVTEAFF
. TRBJ2-7 TRBD1 TRBV6-5 TGTGCCAGCAGTTACCGCGGACAGGGCTCCTACGAGCAGTACTTC CASSYRGQGSYEQYF
. TRBJ2-1 . TRBV19 TGTGCCAGTAGTGGGACTCTTCACTCCTACAATGAGCAGTTCTTC CASSGTLHSYNEQFF
. TRBJ1-6 TRBD1 TRBV2 TGTGCCAGCAGTGGCCTTCAGGGGGCTAATAATTCACCCCTCCACTTT CASSGLQGANNSPLHF
. TRBJ2-2 TRBD1 TRBV25-1 TGTGCCAGCTCCGGGACAGGATACACCGGGGAGCTGTTTTTT CASSGTGYTGELFF
few TRBJ2-1 . TRBV6-4 TGTGCCAGCAGTCTCGAACGGGGAGGAGGGGATGAGCAGTTCTTC CASSLERGGGDEQFF
. TRBJ2-3 TRBD2 TRBV5-4 TGTGCCAGCAGCCCTAGCGGGGGGAAAGATACGCAGTATTTT CASSPSGGKDTQYF
. TRBJ1-2 TRBD1 TRBV5-1 TGCGCCAGCAGCACGACAGGGAACTATGGCTACACCTTC CASSTTGNYGYTF